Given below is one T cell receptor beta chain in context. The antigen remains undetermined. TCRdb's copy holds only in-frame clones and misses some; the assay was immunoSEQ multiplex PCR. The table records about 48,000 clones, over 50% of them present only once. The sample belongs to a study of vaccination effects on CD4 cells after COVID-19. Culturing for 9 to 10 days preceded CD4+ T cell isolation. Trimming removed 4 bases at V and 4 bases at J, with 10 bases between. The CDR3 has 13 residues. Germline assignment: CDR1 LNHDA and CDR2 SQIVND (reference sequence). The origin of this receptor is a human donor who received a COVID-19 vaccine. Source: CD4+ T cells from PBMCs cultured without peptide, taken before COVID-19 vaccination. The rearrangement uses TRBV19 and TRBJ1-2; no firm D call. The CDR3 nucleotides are TGTGCCAGTAGTAGTGGGGTGCTCTATGGCTACACCTTC. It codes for CASSSGVLYGYTF.